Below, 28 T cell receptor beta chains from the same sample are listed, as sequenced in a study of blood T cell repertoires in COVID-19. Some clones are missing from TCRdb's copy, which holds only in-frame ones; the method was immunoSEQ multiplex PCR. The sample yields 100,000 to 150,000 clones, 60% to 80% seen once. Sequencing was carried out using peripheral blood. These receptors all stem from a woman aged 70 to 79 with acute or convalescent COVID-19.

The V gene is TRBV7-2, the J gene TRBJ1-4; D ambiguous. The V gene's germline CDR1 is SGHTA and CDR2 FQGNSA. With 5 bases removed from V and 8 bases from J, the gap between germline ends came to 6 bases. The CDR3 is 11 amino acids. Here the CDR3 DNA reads TGTGCCAGCAGCCTGACAGAAAAACTGTTTTTT. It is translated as CASSLTEKLFF.

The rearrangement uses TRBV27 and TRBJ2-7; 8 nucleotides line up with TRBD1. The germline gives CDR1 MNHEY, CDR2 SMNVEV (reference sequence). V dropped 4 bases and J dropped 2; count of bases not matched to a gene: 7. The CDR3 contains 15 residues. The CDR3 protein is CASSSLTGVPYEQYF. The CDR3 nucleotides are TGTGCCAGCAGTTCGCTGACAGGGGTTCCCTACGAGCAGTACTTC.

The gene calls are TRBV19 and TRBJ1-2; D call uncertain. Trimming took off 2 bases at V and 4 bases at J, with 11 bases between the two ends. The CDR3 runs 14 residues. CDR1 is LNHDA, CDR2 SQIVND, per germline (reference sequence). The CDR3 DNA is TGTGCCAGTAGTATACCGGACTATTCCTATGGCTACACCTTC. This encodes CASSIPDYSYGYTF. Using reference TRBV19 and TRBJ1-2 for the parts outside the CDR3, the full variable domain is DGGITQSPKYLFRKEGQNVTLSCEQNLNHDAMYWYRQDPGQGLRLIYYSQIVNDFQKGDIAEGYSVSREKKESFPLTVTSAQKNPTAFYLCASSIPDYSYGYTFGSGTRLTVV.

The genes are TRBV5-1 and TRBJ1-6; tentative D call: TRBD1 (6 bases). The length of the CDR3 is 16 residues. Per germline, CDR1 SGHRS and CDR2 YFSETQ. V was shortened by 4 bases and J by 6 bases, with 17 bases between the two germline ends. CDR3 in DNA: TGCGCCAGCAGCCTAGGGGCAGGGGAAAGTAATTCACCCCTCCACTTT. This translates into CASSLGAGESNSPLHF.

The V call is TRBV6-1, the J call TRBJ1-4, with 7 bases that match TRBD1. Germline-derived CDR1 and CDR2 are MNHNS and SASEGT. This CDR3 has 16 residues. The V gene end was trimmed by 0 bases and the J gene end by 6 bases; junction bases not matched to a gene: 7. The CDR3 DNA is TGTGCCAGCAGTGAAGCCGGAGGGGGCGCATATGAAAAACTGTTTTTT. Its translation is CASSEAGGGAYEKLFF.

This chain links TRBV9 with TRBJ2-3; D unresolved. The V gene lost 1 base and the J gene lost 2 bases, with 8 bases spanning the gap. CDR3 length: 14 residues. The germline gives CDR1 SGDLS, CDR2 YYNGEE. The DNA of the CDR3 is TGTGCCAGCAGCGTATCCGGAGTCACAGATACGCAGTATTTT. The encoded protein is CASSVSGVTDTQYF.

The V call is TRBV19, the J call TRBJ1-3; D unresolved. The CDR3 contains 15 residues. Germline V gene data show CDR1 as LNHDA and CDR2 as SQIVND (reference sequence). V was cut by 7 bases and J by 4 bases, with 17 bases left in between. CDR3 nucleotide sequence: TGTGCCAGTACCTTGGGCACCCACGCGGGAAACACCATATATTTT. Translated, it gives CASTLGTHAGNTIYF. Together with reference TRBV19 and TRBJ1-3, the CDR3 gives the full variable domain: DGGITQSPKYLFRKEGQNVTLSCEQNLNHDAMYWYRQDPGQGLRLIYYSQIVNDFQKGDIAEGYSVSREKKESFPLTVTSAQKNPTAFYLCASTLGTHAGNTIYFGEGSWLTVV.

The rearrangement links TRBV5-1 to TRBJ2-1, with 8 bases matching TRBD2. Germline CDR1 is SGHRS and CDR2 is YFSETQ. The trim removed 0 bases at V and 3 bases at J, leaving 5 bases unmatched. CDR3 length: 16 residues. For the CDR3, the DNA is TGCGCCAGCAGCTTGGAGGGACTAGGAGGCTACAATGAGCAGTTCTTC. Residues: CASSLEGLGGYNEQFF.

Here the CDR3 reads CASSMFSTNYGYTF. The CDR3 coding sequence is TGTGCCAGTAGTATGTTTTCCACTAACTATGGCTACACCTTC. The V and J genes are TRBV19 and TRBJ1-2; D unresolved. Looked up from germline, CDR1 is LNHDA and CDR2 is SQIVND (reference sequence). The CDR3 has 14 amino acids. V was pared by 3 bases and J by 0 bases, with 8 bases between.

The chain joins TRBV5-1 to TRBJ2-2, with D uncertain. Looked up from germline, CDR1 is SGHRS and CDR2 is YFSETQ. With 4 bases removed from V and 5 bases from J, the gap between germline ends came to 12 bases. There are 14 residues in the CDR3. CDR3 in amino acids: CASSHTQTTGELFF. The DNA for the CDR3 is TGCGCCAGCAGCCATACACAGACAACCGGGGAGCTGTTTTTT.

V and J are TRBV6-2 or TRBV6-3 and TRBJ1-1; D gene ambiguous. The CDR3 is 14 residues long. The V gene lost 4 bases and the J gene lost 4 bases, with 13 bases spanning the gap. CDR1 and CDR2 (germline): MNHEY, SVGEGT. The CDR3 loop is CASSSGSGSTEAFF. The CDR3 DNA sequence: TGTGCCAGCAGTTCGGGTTCGGGGAGCACTGAAGCTTTCTTT.

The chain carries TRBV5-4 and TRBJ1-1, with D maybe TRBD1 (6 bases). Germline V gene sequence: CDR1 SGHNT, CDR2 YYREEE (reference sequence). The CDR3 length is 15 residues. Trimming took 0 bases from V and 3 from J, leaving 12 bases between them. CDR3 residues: CASSLEGRGDTEAFF. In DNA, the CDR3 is TGTGCCAGCAGCTTGGAGGGCAGGGGAGACACTGAAGCTTTCTTT.

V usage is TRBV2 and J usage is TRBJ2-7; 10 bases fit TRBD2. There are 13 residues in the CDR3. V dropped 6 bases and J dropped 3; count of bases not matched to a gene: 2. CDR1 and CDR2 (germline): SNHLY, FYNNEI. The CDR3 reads CASRGLASYEQYF. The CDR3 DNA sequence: TGTGCCAGCAGGGGACTAGCGAGCTACGAGCAGTACTTC.

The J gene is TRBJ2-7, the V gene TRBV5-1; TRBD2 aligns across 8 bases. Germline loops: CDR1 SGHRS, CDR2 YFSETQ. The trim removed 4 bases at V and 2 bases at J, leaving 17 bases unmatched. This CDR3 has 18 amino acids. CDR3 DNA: TGCGCCAGCAGCATCGCATCGGCTAGCGGGCCAGTGGCCTACGAGCAGTACTTC. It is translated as CASSIASASGPVAYEQYF.

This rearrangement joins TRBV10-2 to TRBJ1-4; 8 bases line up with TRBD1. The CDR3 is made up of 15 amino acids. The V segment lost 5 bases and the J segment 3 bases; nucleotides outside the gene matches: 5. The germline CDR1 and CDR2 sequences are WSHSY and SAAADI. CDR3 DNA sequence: TGCGCCAGCAGTATACAGGGGGATCCTAATGAAAAACTGTTTTTT. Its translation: CASSIQGDPNEKLFF.

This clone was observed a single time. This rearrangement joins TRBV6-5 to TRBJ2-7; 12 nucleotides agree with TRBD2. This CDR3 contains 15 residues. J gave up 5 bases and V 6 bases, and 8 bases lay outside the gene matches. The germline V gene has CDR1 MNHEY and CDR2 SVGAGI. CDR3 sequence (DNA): TGTGCCAGCAGCCAAAGGAGACTAGCGGGAGACGAGCAGTACTTC. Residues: CASSQRRLAGDEQYF.

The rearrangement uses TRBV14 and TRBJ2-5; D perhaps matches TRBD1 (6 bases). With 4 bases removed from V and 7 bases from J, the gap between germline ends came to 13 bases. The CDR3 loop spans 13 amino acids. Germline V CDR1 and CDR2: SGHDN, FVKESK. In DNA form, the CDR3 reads TGTGCCAGCAGCCTTACAGGGAGTGTGACCCAGTACTTC. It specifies CASSLTGSVTQYF.

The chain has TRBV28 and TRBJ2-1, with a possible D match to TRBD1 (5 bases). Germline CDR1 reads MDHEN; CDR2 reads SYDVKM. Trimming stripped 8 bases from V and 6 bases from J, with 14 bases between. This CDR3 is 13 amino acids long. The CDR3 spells CASGAGLPNEQFF. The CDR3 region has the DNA TGTGCCAGCGGGGCAGGGCTCCCCAATGAGCAGTTCTTC.

CDR3 nucleotide sequence: TGTGCCAGCAGCTTAGTCCGCAGGACGGGAGGCGCAGATACGCAGTATTTT. It is translated as CASSLVRRTGGADTQYF. The J gene is TRBJ2-3, the V gene TRBV11-2; 7 nucleotides agree with TRBD2. Germline-derived CDR1 and CDR2 are SGHAT and FQNNGV. CDR3 length equals 17 residues. V was clipped by 1 base and J by 4 bases; unmatched bases: 11.

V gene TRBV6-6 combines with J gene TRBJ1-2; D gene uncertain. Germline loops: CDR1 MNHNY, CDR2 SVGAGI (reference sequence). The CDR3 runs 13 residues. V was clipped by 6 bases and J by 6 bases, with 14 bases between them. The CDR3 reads CASREGPGDGYTF. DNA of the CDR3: TGTGCCAGCAGGGAGGGCCCAGGAGATGGCTACACCTTC.

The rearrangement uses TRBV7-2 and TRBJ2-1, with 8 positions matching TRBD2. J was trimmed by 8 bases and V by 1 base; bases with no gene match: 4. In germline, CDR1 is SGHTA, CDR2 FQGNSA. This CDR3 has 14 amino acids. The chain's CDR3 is CASSLVAGKDEQFF. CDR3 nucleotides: TGTGCCAGCAGCTTAGTAGCGGGGAAGGATGAGCAGTTCTTC.

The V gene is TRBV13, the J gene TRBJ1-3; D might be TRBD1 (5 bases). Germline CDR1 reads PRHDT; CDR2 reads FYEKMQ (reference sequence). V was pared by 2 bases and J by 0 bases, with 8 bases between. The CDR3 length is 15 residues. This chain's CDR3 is CASSLSGRSGNTIYF. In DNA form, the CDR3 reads TGTGCCAGCAGCTTATCAGGGCGCTCTGGAAACACCATATATTTT.

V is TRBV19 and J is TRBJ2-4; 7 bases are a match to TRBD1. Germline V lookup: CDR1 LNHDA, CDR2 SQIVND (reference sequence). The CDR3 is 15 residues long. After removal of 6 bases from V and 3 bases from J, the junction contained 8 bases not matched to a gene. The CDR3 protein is CASSLDRVSKNIQYF. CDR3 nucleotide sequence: TGTGCCAGTAGCCTAGACAGGGTGAGCAAAAACATTCAGTACTTC.

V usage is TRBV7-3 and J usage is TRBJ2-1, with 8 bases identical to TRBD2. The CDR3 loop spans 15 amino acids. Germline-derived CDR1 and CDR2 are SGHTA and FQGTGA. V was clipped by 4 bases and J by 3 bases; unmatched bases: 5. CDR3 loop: CASSSPGLDYNEQFF. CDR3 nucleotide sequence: TGTGCCAGCAGCTCACCGGGACTAGACTACAATGAGCAGTTCTTC.

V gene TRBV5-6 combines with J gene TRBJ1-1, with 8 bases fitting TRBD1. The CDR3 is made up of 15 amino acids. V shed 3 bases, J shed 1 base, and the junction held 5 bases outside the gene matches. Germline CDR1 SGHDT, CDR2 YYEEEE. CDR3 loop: CASSSATGANTEAFF. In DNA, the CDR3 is TGTGCCAGCAGCTCGGCGACAGGGGCGAACACTGAAGCTTTCTTT.

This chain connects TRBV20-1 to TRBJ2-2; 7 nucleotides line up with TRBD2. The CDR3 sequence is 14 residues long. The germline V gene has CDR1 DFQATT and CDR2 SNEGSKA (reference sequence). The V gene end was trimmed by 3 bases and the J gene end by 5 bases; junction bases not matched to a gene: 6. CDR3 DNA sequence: TGCAGTGCTAGTCGCGGGAGACGGACCGGGGAGCTGTTTTTT. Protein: CSASRGRRTGELFF.

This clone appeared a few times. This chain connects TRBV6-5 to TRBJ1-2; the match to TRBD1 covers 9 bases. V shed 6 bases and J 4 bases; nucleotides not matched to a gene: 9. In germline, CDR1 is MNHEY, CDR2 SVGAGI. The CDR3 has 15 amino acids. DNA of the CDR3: TGTGCCAGCAGCCTCTGGGACAGGGCGGGCTATGGCTACACCTTC. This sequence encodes CASSLWDRAGYGYTF.

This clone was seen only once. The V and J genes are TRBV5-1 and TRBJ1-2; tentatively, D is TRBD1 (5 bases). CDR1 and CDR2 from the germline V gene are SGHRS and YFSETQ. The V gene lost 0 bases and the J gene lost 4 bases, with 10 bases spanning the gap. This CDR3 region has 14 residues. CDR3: CASSLDQGLYGYTF. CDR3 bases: TGCGCCAGCAGCTTGGATCAGGGTCTCTATGGCTACACCTTC.